Below, 16 T cell receptor beta chains from the same sample are listed, as sequenced in a study of T cell responses to AZD1222 COVID-19 vaccine. Profiled with immunoSEQ multiplex PCR; TCRdb holds only in-frame clones, not every one. Found here are roughly 170,000 clones, 70% to 90% of them singletons; the top ten hold about 0.49%. The starting material was peripheral blood, obtained on day 0 of AZD1222 vaccination. The receptors stem from an adult in good health.

CDR3 nucleotides: TGTGCCAGCAGTTTAGGGCAGTCGGACGGCTATGGCTACACCTTC. This sequence encodes CASSLGQSDGYGYTF. V usage is TRBV28 and J usage is TRBJ1-2; D unresolved. Germline CDR1 MDHEN, CDR2 SYDVKM. There are 15 residues in the CDR3. V was shortened by 2 bases and J by 4 bases, with 14 bases between the two germline ends.

This chain links TRBV5-1 with TRBJ1-2, with 11 bases identical to TRBD1. Trimming at V came to 4 bases and at J to 4 bases, leaving 12 bases not matched to a gene. This CDR3 has 17 amino acids. The germline gives CDR1 SGHRS, CDR2 YFSETQ. CDR3 DNA: TGCGCCAGCAGCCACGGACAGGGGGCATCTATTCCCTATGGCTACACCTTC. This encodes CASSHGQGASIPYGYTF.

V usage is TRBV19 and J usage is TRBJ2-3; no firm D call. Trimming cost V 8 bases and J 6 bases, with 15 bases left between them. This CDR3 spans 13 amino acids. Germline values: CDR1 LNHDA, CDR2 SQIVND (reference sequence). In DNA, the CDR3 is TGTGCCAGTGGTAACCCGTCATGGGATACGCAGTATTTT. Its protein is CASGNPSWDTQYF.

J is TRBJ2-7 and V is TRBV6-5; unclear D gene. The ends were cut back, 6 bases at V and 9 bases at J, with 18 bases in the middle. Germline V gene sequence: CDR1 MNHEY, CDR2 SVGAGI. This CDR3 region has 13 residues. The CDR3 spells CASRLGPGLGQYF. The CDR3 DNA sequence: TGTGCCAGCAGATTAGGTCCCGGGCTGGGGCAGTACTTC.

The chain has TRBV27 and TRBJ2-2, with D unresolved. This CDR3 comprises 12 residues. CDR1 and CDR2 (germline): MNHEY, SMNVEV (reference sequence). The germline V and J ends were trimmed by 3 bases and 4 bases, with 3 bases remaining between them. The CDR3 DNA follows: TGTGCCAGCAGTTTTCCCACCGGGGAGCTGTTTTTT. It specifies CASSFPTGELFF.

This clone came up a few times. This chain joins TRBV19 and TRBJ2-1, with 8 bases matching TRBD2. The CDR3 has 15 amino acids. The J segment lost 4 bases and the V segment lost 7 bases, leaving 9 bases of the junction unmatched. The V gene's germline CDR1 is LNHDA and CDR2 SQIVND (reference sequence). CDR3 region: CASNPGGRRYNEQFF. The DNA of the CDR3 is TGTGCCAGTAACCCCGGCGGGAGGCGGTACAATGAGCAGTTCTTC.

This chain links TRBV28 with TRBJ2-3; 7 positions agree with TRBD1. With 8 bases clipped from V and 4 bases from J, the junction kept 6 bases outside the gene matches. CDR3 length: 13 amino acids. CDR1 is MDHEN, CDR2 SYDVKM, per germline. CDR3 residues: CASRDREPDTQYF. In DNA, the CDR3 is TGTGCCAGCCGAGACAGGGAACCAGATACGCAGTATTTT.

The chain joins TRBV7-3 to TRBJ2-5, with D unresolved. The ends were cut back, 2 bases at V and 0 bases at J, with 7 bases in the middle. There are 14 residues in the CDR3. Germline V lookup: CDR1 SGHTA, CDR2 FQGTGA. CDR3 bases: TGTGCCAGCAGCTTAGCCGGAGACCAAGAGACCCAGTACTTC. It specifies CASSLAGDQETQYF.

V gene TRBV18 combines with J gene TRBJ2-1; 11 positions agree with TRBD2. The CDR3 is made up of 15 amino acids. The J segment lost 2 bases and the V segment lost 3 bases, leaving 0 bases of the junction unmatched. Germline lookup yields CDR1 KGHSH and CDR2 LQKENI. CDR3 coding DNA: TGTGCCAGCTCACCTAGCGGGGGGGCCTACAATGAGCAGTTCTTC. It is translated as CASSPSGGAYNEQFF. The full variable domain, its missing parts supplied by reference TRBV18 and TRBJ2-1, is NAGVMQNPRHLVRRRGQEARLRCSPMKGHSHVYWYRQLPEEGLKFMVYLQKENIIDESGMPKERFSAEFPKEGPSILRIQQVVRGDSAAYFCASSPSGGAYNEQFFGPGTRLTVL.

This clone has a single count. V usage is TRBV19 and J usage is TRBJ1-1; tentative D call: TRBD1 (5 bases). Germline-derived CDR1 and CDR2 are LNHDA and SQIVND (reference sequence). CDR3 length equals 13 residues. V was cut by 1 base and J by 4 bases, with 7 bases left in between. The CDR3 nucleotides read TGTGCCAGTAGTATAGTAGGGGTCACTGAAGCTTTCTTT. Protein product: CASSIVGVTEAFF.

The chain carries TRBV11-2 and TRBJ2-1, with D possibly matching TRBD1 (6 bases). The V gene lost 1 base and the J gene lost 10 bases, with 14 bases spanning the gap. Germline V gives CDR1 SGHAT, CDR2 FQNNGV. CDR3 length: 14 residues. The CDR3 region has the DNA TGTGCCAGCAGCTTAGCGGACAGAGGCGGGGAGCAGTTCTTC. It translates to CASSLADRGGEQFF.

V gene TRBV15 combines with J gene TRBJ2-2; the D call may be TRBD1 or TRBD2 (5 bases each). From germline, CDR1 is LNHNV and CDR2 YYDKDF (reference sequence). The ends were cut back, 8 bases at V and 2 bases at J, with 15 bases in the middle. This CDR3 is 15 amino acids long. DNA for the CDR3: TGTGCCACCCGTGGCCGGGGCCGAAACACCGGGGAGCTGTTTTTT. Translating it yields CATRGRGRNTGELFF.

For the CDR3, the DNA is TGCGCCAGCAGTGAGGATATAGGGGAACATGAAAAACTGTTTTTT. It is translated as CASSEDIGEHEKLFF. This chain uses TRBV10-2 with TRBJ1-4, with D possibly being TRBD1 (5 bases). Trimming removed 2 bases at V and 6 bases at J, with 13 bases between. CDR3 length: 15 amino acids. CDR1 is WSHSY, CDR2 SAAADI, per germline.

The chain employs TRBV19 and TRBJ1-6; D possibly corresponds to TRBD1 (6 bases). Trimming pared 4 bases from V and 7 bases from J, leaving 14 bases between. CDR1 and CDR2 (germline): LNHDA, SQIVND (reference sequence). This CDR3 has 15 amino acids. The CDR3 spells CASSTQDRTNSPLHF. CDR3 nucleotide sequence: TGTGCCAGTAGTACCCAAGACAGGACCAATTCACCCCTCCACTTT.

The rearrangement links TRBV6-6 to TRBJ2-7; TRBD1 matches at 7 bases. CDR3 size: 12 residues. CDR1 and CDR2 (germline): MNHNY, SVGAGI (reference sequence). V shed 5 bases and J 12 bases; nucleotides not matched to a gene: 10. CDR3 sequence (DNA): TGTGCCAGCAGTCAGGGACAGTCGGGCTCGTACTTC. It translates to CASSQGQSGSYF.

This chain joins TRBV24-1 and TRBJ2-1; no firm D call. The CDR3 runs to 11 residues. The germline CDR1 and CDR2 sequences are KGHDR and SFDVKD. V was trimmed by 4 bases and J by 12 bases, leaving 9 bases between them. The CDR3 coding sequence is TGTGCCACCAGTGAGCCTGGACGGCAGTTCTTC. Translating it yields CATSEPGRQFF.